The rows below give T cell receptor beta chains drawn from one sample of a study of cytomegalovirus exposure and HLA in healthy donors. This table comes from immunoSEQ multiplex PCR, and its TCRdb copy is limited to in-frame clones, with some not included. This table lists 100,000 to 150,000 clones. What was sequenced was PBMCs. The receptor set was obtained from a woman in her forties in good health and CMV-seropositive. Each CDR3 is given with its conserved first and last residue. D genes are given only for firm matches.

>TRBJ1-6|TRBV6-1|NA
CASSGSSYNSPLHF
TGTGCCAGCAGCGGGAGTTCCTATAATTCACCCCTCCACTTT
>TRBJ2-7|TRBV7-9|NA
CASSLHSESSYEQYF
TGTGCCAGCAGCTTACATAGCGAGAGCTCCTACGAGCAGTACTTC
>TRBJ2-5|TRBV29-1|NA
CSVESGDFKETQYF
TGCAGCGTTGAGTCCGGGGACTTTAAAGAGACCCAGTACTTC
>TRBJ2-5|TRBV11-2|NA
CASSTMQGRGLAQYF
TGTGCCAGCAGCACAATGCAGGGGAGAGGTTTGGCCCAGTACTTC
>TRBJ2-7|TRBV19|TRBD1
CASSTQGQRVREQYF
TGTGCCAGTAGTACACAGGGACAGAGAGTGCGAGAGCAGTACTTC
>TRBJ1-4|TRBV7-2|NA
CASSAGTTNEKLFF
TGTGCCAGCAGCGCCGGGACAACTAATGAAAAACTGTTTTTT
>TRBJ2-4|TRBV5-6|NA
CASSKGAGGKNIQYF
TGTGCCAGCAGCAAGGGGGCCGGGGGCAAAAACATTCAGTACTTC
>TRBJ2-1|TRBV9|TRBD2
CASSKGLAGVGEQFF
TGTGCCAGCAGCAAGGGACTAGCGGGAGTCGGGGAGCAGTTCTTC
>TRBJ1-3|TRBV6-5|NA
CASTQGGLGNTIYF
TGTGCCAGCACCCAGGGAGGGCTTGGAAACACCATATATTTT
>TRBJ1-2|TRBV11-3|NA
CASSLVAGRGSGYTF
TGTGCCAGCAGCTTAGTAGCTGGCAGGGGAAGTGGCTACACCTTC
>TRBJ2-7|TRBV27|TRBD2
CASRDPAGDSYEQYF
TGTGCCAGCAGGGATCCAGCGGGAGATTCCTACGAGCAGTACTTC
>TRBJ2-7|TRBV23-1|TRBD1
CASSQSGRTGCYEQYF
TGCGCCAGCAGTCAATCTGGCAGGACAGGTTGTTACGAGCAGTACTTC
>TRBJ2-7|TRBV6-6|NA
CASSRQSPYEQYF
TGTGCCAGCAGCAGACAGTCGCCCTACGAGCAGTACTTC
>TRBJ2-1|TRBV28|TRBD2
CASSLRTSGSREQFF
TGTGCCAGCAGTTTACGCACTAGCGGGAGTAGAGAGCAGTTCTTC
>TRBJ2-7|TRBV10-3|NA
CAISESTGSYEQYF
TGTGCCATCAGTGAGTCGACGGGTTCCTACGAGCAGTACTTC
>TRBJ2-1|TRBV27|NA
CASSLGQYNEQFF
TGTGCCAGCAGTTTAGGACAGTACAATGAGCAGTTCTTC
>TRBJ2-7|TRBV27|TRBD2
CASSATSGAYEQYF
TGTGCCAGCAGTGCCACTAGCGGGGCCTACGAGCAGTACTTC
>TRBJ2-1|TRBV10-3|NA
CAISDLDSSYNEQFF
TGTGCCATCAGTGATCTAGATAGCTCCTACAATGAGCAGTTCTTC
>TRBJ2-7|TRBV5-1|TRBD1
CASSLGDRAPYEQYF
TGCGCCAGCAGCTTGGGGGACAGGGCCCCCTACGAGCAGTACTTC
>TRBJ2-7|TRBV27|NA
CASSLYQNYEQYF
TGTGCCAGCAGTTTATACCAGAACTACGAGCAGTACTTC
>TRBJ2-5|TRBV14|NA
CASSQRTQRAETQYF
TGTGCCAGCAGCCAAAGGACTCAGAGGGCAGAGACCCAGTACTTC
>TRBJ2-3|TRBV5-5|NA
CASSFGDRITDTQYF
TGTGCCAGCAGCTTTGGTGACAGGATAACAGATACGCAGTATTTT
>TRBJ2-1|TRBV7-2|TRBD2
CASSLSTSGYNEQFF
TGTGCCAGCAGCTTATCTACTAGCGGCTACAATGAGCAGTTCTTC
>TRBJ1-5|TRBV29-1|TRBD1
CSVGTGEDQPQHF
TGCAGCGTTGGGACAGGGGAAGATCAGCCCCAGCATTTT
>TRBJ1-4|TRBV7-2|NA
CASSLLEGHRNEKLFF
TGTGCCAGCAGCTTACTCGAGGGACATAGAAATGAAAAACTGTTTTTT
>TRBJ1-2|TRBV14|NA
CASSQGGVGYGYTF
TGTGCCAGCAGCCAAGGGGGGGTCGGCTATGGCTACACCTTC
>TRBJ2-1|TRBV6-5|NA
CASTTQGWGNNEQFF
TGTGCCAGCACCACCCAGGGGTGGGGAAACAATGAGCAGTTCTTC
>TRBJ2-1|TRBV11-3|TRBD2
CASSFGGSLYNEQFF
TGTGCCAGCAGCTTCGGCGGGAGCTTGTACAATGAGCAGTTCTTC
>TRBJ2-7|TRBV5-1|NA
CASSLGTDPWYEQYF
TGCGCCAGCAGCTTGGGGACAGATCCATGGTACGAGCAGTACTTC
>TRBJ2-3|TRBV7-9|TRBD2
CASSYLAEGRDTQYF
TGTGCCAGCAGCTACCTAGCGGAGGGAAGAGATACGCAGTATTTT
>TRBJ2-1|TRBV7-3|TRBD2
CASSSPGLADPTSYNEQFF
TGTGCCAGCAGCTCACCGGGACTAGCGGATCCAACATCCTACAATGAGCAGTTCTTC
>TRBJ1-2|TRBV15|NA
CATSIVGRENSGYTF
TGTGCCACCAGCATAGTTGGACGGGAGAATAGCGGCTACACCTTC
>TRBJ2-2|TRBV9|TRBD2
CASRQRETGELFF
TGTGCCAGCAGACAGCGGGAGACCGGGGAGCTGTTTTTT
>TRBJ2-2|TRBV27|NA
CASSPSSTGELFF
TGTGCCAGCAGTCCCTCGAGCACCGGGGAGCTGTTTTTT
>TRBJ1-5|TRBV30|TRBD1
CAWSVQAGGQPQHF
TGTGCCTGGAGTGTACAGGCAGGGGGACAGCCCCAGCATTTT
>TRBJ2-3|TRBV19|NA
CASSQDSASSTDMQYF
TGTGCCAGTAGCCAAGACAGCGCAAGTAGCACAGATATGCAGTATTTT
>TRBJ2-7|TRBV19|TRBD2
CASSRDYSSYEQYF
TGTGCCAGTAGTCGGGACTATTCCTCCTACGAGCAGTACTTC
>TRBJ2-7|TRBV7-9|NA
CASSRSGLVTLGEQYF
TGTGCCAGCAGCCGAAGCGGGTTGGTGACCCTCGGCGAGCAGTACTTC
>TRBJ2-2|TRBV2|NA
CASSGGTGTGELFF
TGTGCCAGCAGTGGGGGAACAGGGACCGGGGAGCTGTTTTTT
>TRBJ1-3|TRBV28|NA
CASAGRLSGNTIYF
TGTGCCAGCGCGGGACGGCTCTCTGGAAACACCATATATTTT
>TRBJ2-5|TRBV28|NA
CASSWEAAETQYF
TGTGCCAGCAGTTGGGAGGCAGCGGAGACCCAGTACTTC